These 2 T cell receptor beta chains share one sample of origin, sequenced in a study of OX40 agonist ivuxolimab in advanced cancers. Clones were sequenced by immunoSEQ multiplex PCR, and TCRdb holds only the in-frame ones, with some missing. The data contain some 80,000 clones, roughly 88% of them singletons. The source material was CD4+ or CD8+ T cells sorted from blood, sampled in a trial of the OX40 agonist ivuxolimab. The receptors stem from an adult with an advanced solid tumor such as melanoma, head and neck, liver or kidney cancer.

V and J are TRBV4-3 and TRBJ1-3; possibly TRBD1 for D (6 bases). The CDR3 has 15 residues. The germline gives CDR1 LGHNA, CDR2 YSLEER. The germline V and J ends were trimmed by 3 bases and 2 bases, with 11 bases remaining between them. In nucleotides, the CDR3 is TGCGCCAGCAGCCAGCAACAGGGACCTGGAAACACCATATATTTT. Its translation is CASSQQQGPGNTIYF.

The chain links TRBV6-5 to TRBJ1-1; 10 bases match TRBD1. V trimming: 6 bases; J trimming: 1 base; junction bases outside the gene matches: 5. The CDR3 covers 15 residues. Germline loops: CDR1 MNHEY, CDR2 SVGAGI. Written as DNA, the CDR3 is TGTGCCAGCAGAGAGACAGGGGGCACGAACACTGAAGCTTTCTTT. Residues: CASRETGGTNTEAFF.